Listed here are 3 T cell receptor beta chains from one sample, sequenced in a study of cytomegalovirus exposure and HLA in healthy donors. The PCR ran on 60 Vbeta and 13 Jbeta primers. TCRdb's table, derived via immunoSEQ multiplex PCR, lists solely in-frame clones and lacks some. The table includes roughly 120,000 clones, around 68% detected once. The source material was PBMCs. The receptors were gathered from a woman between 45 and 65 years old in good health and CMV-seropositive.

V and J are TRBV2 and TRBJ2-7; maybe TRBD2 (5 bases). Germline lookup yields CDR1 SNHLY and CDR2 FYNNEI. The CDR3 spans 12 residues. V was clipped by 7 bases and J by 2 bases, with 9 bases between them. DNA of the CDR3: TGTGCCAGCACCCTAGCTGCCTACGAGCAGTACTTC. The encoded protein is CASTLAAYEQYF.

The chain has TRBV18 and TRBJ1-6, with 8 nucleotides matching TRBD1. Germline CDR1 is KGHSH and CDR2 is LQKENI. This CDR3 spans 15 amino acids. V was pared by 2 bases and J by 9 bases, with 6 bases of the junction left unmatched. CDR3 DNA sequence: TGTGCCAGCTCACCAGCGTACAGGGGGAGTTCACCCCTCCACTTT. The encoded protein is CASSPAYRGSSPLHF. Together with reference TRBV18 and TRBJ1-6, the CDR3 gives the full variable domain: NAGVMQNPRHLVRRRGQEARLRCSPMKGHSHVYWYRQLPEEGLKFMVYLQKENIIDESGMPKERFSAEFPKEGPSILRIQQVVRGDSAAYFCASSPAYRGSSPLHFGNGTRLTVT.

J is TRBJ2-7 and V is TRBV19; 10 bases agree with TRBD1. This CDR3 contains 15 residues. Germline V gives CDR1 LNHDA, CDR2 SQIVND (reference sequence). V trimming: 3 bases; J trimming: 2 bases; junction bases outside the gene matches: 4. CDR3 DNA: TGTGCCAGTAGTATTTCCGGGACAGGGGCCTACGAGCAGTACTTC. Translated: CASSISGTGAYEQYF.